The clone carrying this T cell receptor (beta chain) was found a few times. As yet, its antigen is unknown. The J segment lost 7 bases and the V segment lost 3 bases, leaving 8 bases of the junction unmatched. The CDR3 runs to 16 residues. This record comes from a study of CD8 T cells in ankylosing spondylitis. Study-level points and caveats: Both synovial fluid and blood in reactive arthritis had previously been reported to carry some motif variants. The authors found the disease-linked clones to be CD8+ and relatively rare in peripheral blood. Disease-linked clones were reportedly significantly enriched in matched ankylosing spondylitis synovial fluid.

As the method for making TCR beta libraries, quantitative 5'-RACE with molecular barcodes was used. Each CDR3 protein is one row after TCRdb ran MiXCR on the 5' RACE reads. The sample yields 290,000 or so distinct CDR3 sequences, less than 25% seen once. The receptor's source is a female donor with ankylosing spondylitis or in good health (not recorded which). Input material: blood, either unsorted or a sorted T cell fraction (not recorded which). J is TRBJ2-2 and V is TRBV12-3 or TRBV12-4; 10 nucleotides line up with TRBD2. In DNA, the CDR3 is TGTGCCAGCAGTTTTTTGTTTAGCGGGAGGATCGGGGAGCTGTTTTTT. Translation: CASSFLFSGRIGELFF.